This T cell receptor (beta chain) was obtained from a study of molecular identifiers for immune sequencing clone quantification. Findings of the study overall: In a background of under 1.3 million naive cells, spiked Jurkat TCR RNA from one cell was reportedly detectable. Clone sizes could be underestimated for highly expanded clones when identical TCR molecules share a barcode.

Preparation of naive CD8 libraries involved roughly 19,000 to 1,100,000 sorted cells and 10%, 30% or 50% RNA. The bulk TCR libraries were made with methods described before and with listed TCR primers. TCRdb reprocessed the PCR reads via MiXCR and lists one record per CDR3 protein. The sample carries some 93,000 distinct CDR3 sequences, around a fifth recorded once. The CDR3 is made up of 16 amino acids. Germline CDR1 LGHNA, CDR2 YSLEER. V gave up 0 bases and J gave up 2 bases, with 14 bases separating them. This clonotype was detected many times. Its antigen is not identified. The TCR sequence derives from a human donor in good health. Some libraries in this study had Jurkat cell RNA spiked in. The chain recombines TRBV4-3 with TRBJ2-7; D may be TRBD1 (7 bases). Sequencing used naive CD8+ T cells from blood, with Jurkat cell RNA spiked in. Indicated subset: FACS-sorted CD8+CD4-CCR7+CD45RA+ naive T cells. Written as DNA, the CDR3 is TGCGCCAGCAGCCAAGATCGGGGGACAGCAGCCTACGAGCAGTACTTC. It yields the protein CASSQDRGTAAYEQYF.